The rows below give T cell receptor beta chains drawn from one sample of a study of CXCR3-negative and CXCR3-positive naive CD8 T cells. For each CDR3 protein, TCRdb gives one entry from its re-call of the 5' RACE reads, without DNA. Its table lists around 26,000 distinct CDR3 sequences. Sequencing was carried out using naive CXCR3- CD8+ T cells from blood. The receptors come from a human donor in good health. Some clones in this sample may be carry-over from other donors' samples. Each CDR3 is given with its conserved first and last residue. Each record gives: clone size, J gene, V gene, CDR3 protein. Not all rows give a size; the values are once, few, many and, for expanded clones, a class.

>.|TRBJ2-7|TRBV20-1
CSARPLGDISYEQYF
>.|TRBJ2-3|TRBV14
CASSHWDGRATDTQYF
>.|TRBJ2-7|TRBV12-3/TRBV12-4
CASGAGVLYEQYF
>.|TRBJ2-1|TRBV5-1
CASSFTGGDYNEQFF
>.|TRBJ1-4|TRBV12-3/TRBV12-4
CASRKGRNEKLFF
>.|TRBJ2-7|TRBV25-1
CASSGLAGGSYEQYF
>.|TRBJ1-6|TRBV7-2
CASSLEYNSPLHF
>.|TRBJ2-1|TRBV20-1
CSASPDRAGPLLYNEQFF
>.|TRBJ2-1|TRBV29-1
CSVSRPSSYNEQFF
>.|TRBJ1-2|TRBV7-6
CASSSGTGADGYTF
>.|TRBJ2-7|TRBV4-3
CASSQLKGASYEQYF
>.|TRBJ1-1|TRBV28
CASSQQQGAAEAFF
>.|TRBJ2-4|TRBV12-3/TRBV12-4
CASSQSGSSGNIQYF
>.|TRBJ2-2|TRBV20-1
CSAPNSGELFF
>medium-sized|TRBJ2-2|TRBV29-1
CSVVADTGELFF
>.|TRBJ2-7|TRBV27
CASSIGTPYEQYF
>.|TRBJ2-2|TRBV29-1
CSVEALVGELFF
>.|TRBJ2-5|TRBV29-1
CSGGPPLGDRGRWQETQYF
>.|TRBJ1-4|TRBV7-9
CASSAPGHPEKLFF
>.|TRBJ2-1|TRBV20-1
CSARDTDLEQFF
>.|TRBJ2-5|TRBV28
CASSRTAETQYF
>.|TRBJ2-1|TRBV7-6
CASSSTSGIEQFF
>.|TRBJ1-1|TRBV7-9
CASSDDPNTEAFF
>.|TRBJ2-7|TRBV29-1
CSVEVPGGSSYEQYF
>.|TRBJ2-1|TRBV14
CASSPQPTGWRGTYSYNEQFF
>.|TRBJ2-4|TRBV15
CATSRDGRYPKNIQYF
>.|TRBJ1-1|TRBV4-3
CASSQDLSHTEAFF
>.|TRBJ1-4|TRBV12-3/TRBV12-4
CASKDIATNEKLFF
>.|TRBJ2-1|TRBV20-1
CSARGGKQGLDNEQFF
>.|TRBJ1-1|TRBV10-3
CAIRPSGMNTEAFF
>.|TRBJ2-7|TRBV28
CASTGSQSYEQYF
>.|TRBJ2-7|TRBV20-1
CSATTGYEQYF
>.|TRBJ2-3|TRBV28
CASLKRGSTDTQYF
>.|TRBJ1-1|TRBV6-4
CASSSGGINTEAFF
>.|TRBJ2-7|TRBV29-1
CSVDPISGGHWYEQYF
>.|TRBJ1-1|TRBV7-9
CASSSINTEAFF
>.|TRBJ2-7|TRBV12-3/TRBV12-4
CASSLPSGGFYEQYF
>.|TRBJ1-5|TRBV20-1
CSAMGYSNQPQHF
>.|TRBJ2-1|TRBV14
CASSQSGRGSYNEQFF
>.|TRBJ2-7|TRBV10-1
CASSAQGAYEQYF
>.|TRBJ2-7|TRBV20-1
CSARDLDSSYEQYF
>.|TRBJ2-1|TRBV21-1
CASSNRLRGKRNEQFF
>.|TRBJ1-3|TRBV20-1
CSARTGIGNTIYF
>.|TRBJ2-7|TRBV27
CASSLTSSYEQYF
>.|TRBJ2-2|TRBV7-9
CASSSRRWGAGELFF
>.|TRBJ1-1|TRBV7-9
CASSLIITEAFF
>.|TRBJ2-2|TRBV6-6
CASSYSKGSGELFF
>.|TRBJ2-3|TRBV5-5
CASSPIGGASTDTQYF
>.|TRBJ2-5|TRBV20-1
CSASAKGQETQYF
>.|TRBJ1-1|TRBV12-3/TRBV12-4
CASSWTGGTKAFF
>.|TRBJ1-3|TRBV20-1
CSAILSGTSGNTIYF
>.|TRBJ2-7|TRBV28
CASRRTGEIDEQYF
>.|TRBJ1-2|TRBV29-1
CSVETQGLFGIYGYTF
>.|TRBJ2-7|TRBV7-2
CASSYSSYEQYF
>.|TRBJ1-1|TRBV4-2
CASSQVQGQGFGEAFF
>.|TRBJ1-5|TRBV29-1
CSVVVPGGPQHF